A selection of T cell receptor beta chains follows, all from one sample in a study of shared clonotypes between healthy human individuals. Libraries were prepared by immunoSEQ multiplex PCR; TCRdb keeps only in-frame clonotypes and omits some of them. The sample contains 750,000 to 1,000,000 clones, around 92% of which appear only once. The sequencing input was naive CD8+ T cells sorted from blood. These receptors came from a young man in good health. Both conserved end residues are part of each CDR3. The order of the fields is V gene, D gene, clone size, J gene, CDR3 DNA, CDR3 protein. The D gene is left open where the match is weak. A clone size is listed for some rows: how often the clone was seen (once, few, many), or a class if it is expanded.

>TRBV28|NA|NA|TRBJ1-2
TGTGCCAGCAGTCCCCCCGACAGGTCAGGTGGCTACACCTTC
CASSPPDRSGGYTF
>TRBV2|NA|NA|TRBJ2-7
TGTGCCAGCAGTGAAGGCCTCAATGAGGGATACGAGCAGTACTTC
CASSEGLNEGYEQYF
>TRBV7-7|NA|few|TRBJ1-1
TGTGCTAGCAGCTTAAGCAGTCCAGGTGTGGCGTTCTTT
CASSLSSPGVAFF
>TRBV27|NA|NA|TRBJ2-3
TGTGCCAGCAGTTTATTATCGAGGTGGGATACGCAGTATTTT
CASSLLSRWDTQYF
>TRBV19|TRBD1|NA|TRBJ2-1
TGTGCCAGTAGGAAAGGGACAGGGTCCCACAATGAGCAGTTCTTC
CASRKGTGSHNEQFF
>TRBV28|NA|NA|TRBJ2-3
TGTGCCAGCAGTTTAGAGGGATCGGTCACAGATACGCAGTATTTT
CASSLEGSVTDTQYF
>TRBV6-6|TRBD2|NA|TRBJ2-5
TGTGCCAGCAGTTACTCCGGGACCGGGGGGAGGGAGACCCAGTACTTC
CASSYSGTGGRETQYF
>TRBV5-6|NA|few|TRBJ2-3
TGTGCCAGCAGCCAAACCCTCATCGCAGATACGCAGTATTTT
CASSQTLIADTQYF
>TRBV2|NA|NA|TRBJ1-2
TGTGCCAGCATGGTGAGAAGGGTGGATGGCTACACCTTC
CASMVRRVDGYTF
>TRBV11-2|NA|NA|TRBJ2-6
TGTGCCAGCAGCTTAACCTATGGGCAGAAACAAACTGGGGCCAACGTCCTGACTTTC
CASSLTYGQKQTGANVLTF
>TRBV11-3|NA|NA|TRBJ2-1
TGTGCCAGCAGCTTAGAGGGAAATGAGCAGTTCTTC
CASSLEGNEQFF
>TRBV7-2|TRBD2|NA|TRBJ2-3
TGTGCCAGCAGCTTCTTAGCGGGAGTGACAGATACGCAGTATTTT
CASSFLAGVTDTQYF
>TRBV18|NA|NA|TRBJ1-5
TGTGCCAGCTCCCCAAAGGCAGGATATAGCAATCAGCCCCAGCATTTT
CASSPKAGYSNQPQHF
>TRBV13|NA|NA|TRBJ2-1
TGTGCCAGCAGCACCTACAATGAGCAGTTCTTC
CASSTYNEQFF
>TRBV6-5|NA|NA|TRBJ2-1
TGTGCCAGCGACGGCGGACTCTGTGGTCATGAGCAGTTCTTC
CASDGGLCGHEQFF
>TRBV4-3|NA|NA|TRBJ2-1
TGCGCCAGCAGCCAAGATCACAGGAGCTCCTACAATGAGCAGTTCTTC
CASSQDHRSSYNEQFF
>TRBV14|NA|NA|TRBJ2-1
TGTGCCAGCAGCCAAGATATGGGCGACAATGAGCAGTTCTTC
CASSQDMGDNEQFF
>TRBV5-5|TRBD1|few|TRBJ2-7
TGTGCCAGCAGCTTGAGAGGGGGCAGCTACGAGCAGTACTTC
CASSLRGGSYEQYF
>TRBV27|NA|NA|TRBJ2-5
TGTGCCAGCAGTTTGGGGTCGGGGACCCAGTACTTC
CASSLGSGTQYF
>TRBV7-9|TRBD2|NA|TRBJ2-1
TGTGCCAGCAGCTCGACGAGCCCCGGGCCTAGCGGGAGGAATGAGCAGTTCTTC
CASSSTSPGPSGRNEQFF
>TRBV6-5|NA|NA|TRBJ2-7
TGTGCCAGCTGGGCGCGCTCCTACGAGCAGTACTTC
CASWARSYEQYF
>TRBV29-1|TRBD1|NA|TRBJ1-2
TGCAGCGTTGAGGACAGGGGAAGTAGCTACACCTTC
CSVEDRGSSYTF
>TRBV4-1|TRBD1|once|TRBJ2-1
TGCGCCAGCAGCCAATTCCCGGGACAGGGGGTTTACAATGAGCAGTTCTTC
CASSQFPGQGVYNEQFF
>TRBV6-5|NA|NA|TRBJ2-7
TGTGCCAGCAGTTACTCTGGTAACTACGAGCAGTACTTC
CASSYSGNYEQYF
>TRBV6-1|TRBD2|NA|TRBJ2-7
TGTGCCACCTCTAGCAAAGCGGGGAGCTCCTACGAGCAGTACTTC
CATSSKAGSSYEQYF
>TRBV28|NA|NA|TRBJ2-3
TGTGCCAGCAGTAGCCGGGTTAGCACAGATACGCAGTATTTT
CASSSRVSTDTQYF
>TRBV4-1|TRBD2|NA|TRBJ2-1
TGCGCCAGCAGCCAAGCTTCTAGCGGGAGGAATGAGCAGTTCTTC
CASSQASSGRNEQFF
>TRBV7-2|TRBD2|NA|TRBJ2-5
TGTGCCAGCAGCTCTGACCGCAGCGGGGTGGAAGAGACCCAGTACTTC
CASSSDRSGVEETQYF
>TRBV11-2|TRBD2|NA|TRBJ2-4
TGTGCCAGCAGCTTTCTGCCGGGAGCGGGAACCAAAAACATTCAGTACTTC
CASSFLPGAGTKNIQYF
>TRBV4-1|NA|NA|TRBJ1-1
TGCGCCAGCAGCGCGGGCCAGGGCTGGACTGAAGCTTTCTTT
CASSAGQGWTEAFF
>TRBV9|TRBD1|NA|TRBJ1-1
TGTGCCAGCAGCGCCTCAGGGGGTTGGACTGAAGCTTTCTTT
CASSASGGWTEAFF
>TRBV9|NA|NA|TRBJ1-3
TGTGCCAGCAGCGTAGCGGGGTCCGGAAACACCATATATTTT
CASSVAGSGNTIYF
>TRBV10-2|NA|NA|TRBJ1-5
TGCGCCAGCAGCACAGAGCTCCCCATGGGGTCCCAGCATTTT
CASSTELPMGSQHF
>TRBV27|TRBD1|NA|TRBJ1-5
TGTGCCAGCAGTTACCAACAGGGGTATCAGCCCCAGCATTTT
CASSYQQGYQPQHF
>TRBV4-1|TRBD2|once|TRBJ2-2
TGCGCCAGCAGGGGGAGGGGAGACGGGGAGCTGTTTTTT
CASRGRGDGELFF
>TRBV28|TRBD2|NA|TRBJ2-1
TGTGCCAGTACCCCGTCGGGAGGGGCTGGGGATGAGCAGTTCTTC
CASTPSGGAGDEQFF
>TRBV30|NA|once|TRBJ2-7
TGTGCCTGGAGTGAACAGAGTTACTACGAGCAGTACTTC
CAWSEQSYYEQYF
>TRBV7-9|NA|once|TRBJ2-2
TGTGCCAGCAGCTCAAGTATCAGGGACCCCCAGGAGCTGTTTTTT
CASSSSIRDPQELFF
>TRBV14|TRBD1|once|TRBJ1-2
TGTGCCAGCAGCCTGCGGACAGGGATAAATTATGGCTACACCTTC
CASSLRTGINYGYTF
>TRBV27|TRBD2|NA|TRBJ2-1
TGTGCCAGCCTGTGGACTAGCGGAGTATACAATGAGCAGTTCTTC
CASLWTSGVYNEQFF
>TRBV11-3|NA|few|TRBJ2-3
TGTGCCAGCAGCTTAGGGACCACAGATACGCAGTATTTT
CASSLGTTDTQYF
>TRBV21-1|NA|NA|TRBJ2-7
TGTGCCAGCAGTTTCCGGGACAACTCCTACGAGCAGTACTTC
CASSFRDNSYEQYF
>TRBV27|TRBD2|NA|TRBJ2-3
TGTGCCAGCAGTGCCAAACTAGCGGGAGAAATAGATACGCAGTATTTT
CASSAKLAGEIDTQYF
>TRBV11-2|TRBD2|NA|TRBJ2-7
TGTGCCAGCAGCTTAGAGGCGGGAGGGCCTTGGGAGCAGTACTTC
CASSLEAGGPWEQYF
>TRBV29-1|NA|NA|TRBJ1-2
TGCAGCGTAACCCTTAACTATGGCTACACCTTC
CSVTLNYGYTF
>TRBV5-1|TRBD1|NA|TRBJ2-4
TGCGCCAGCAGCTCGGAGGGGACAGGCAAAAACATTCAGTACTTC
CASSSEGTGKNIQYF
>TRBV19|NA|NA|TRBJ1-1
TGTGCCAGTAGTTCCGGGACTGAAGCTTTCTTT
CASSSGTEAFF
>TRBV4-1|NA|NA|TRBJ1-1
TGCGCCAGCAGCCAAGCAGTTTACGCTGAAGCTTTCTTT
CASSQAVYAEAFF
>TRBV10-2|TRBD1|NA|TRBJ1-4
TGCGCCAGCAGGGACAGGAATGAAAAACTGTTTTTT
CASRDRNEKLFF
>TRBV7-8|NA|NA|TRBJ2-3
TGTGCCAGCAGCTTCCCTTTACTCGACCGGACGGGAGCCGAAGATACGCAGTATTTT
CASSFPLLDRTGAEDTQYF
>TRBV9|TRBD2|NA|TRBJ2-1
TGTGCCAGCAGCGCCCAACCCGGCGGGAGGCCCAACAATGAGCAGTTCTTC
CASSAQPGGRPNNEQFF
>TRBV9|TRBD2|NA|TRBJ2-5
TGTGCCAGCAGCGTGGTAGGACTAGCGTCGGAGACCCAGTACTTC
CASSVVGLASETQYF
>TRBV2|NA|NA|TRBJ1-2
TGTGCCAGCAGTGAGAATACGGAGTACTATGGCTACACCTTC
CASSENTEYYGYTF
>TRBV14|TRBD1|once|TRBJ2-7
TGTGCCAGCAGCCAGCCACAGGGGGGCGAGCAGTACTTC
CASSQPQGGEQYF
>TRBV9|NA|NA|TRBJ2-7
TGTGCCAGCAGCGCCGAAGGTCCCTACGAGCAGTACTTC
CASSAEGPYEQYF
>TRBV27|TRBD2|NA|TRBJ2-3
TGTGCCAGCAGAACCACTAGCGGGAGCGCAGATACGCAGTATTTT
CASRTTSGSADTQYF
>TRBV19|NA|NA|TRBJ2-7
TGTGCCAGTAGGTCCCAGGCAAGATACGAGCAGTACTTC
CASRSQARYEQYF